This T cell receptor (beta chain) came from a study of cytomegalovirus exposure and HLA in healthy donors. Whole-study findings and limits: Among the CMV-associated chains, three were confirmed in vitro as specific for CMV antigens.

The CDR3 runs 12 residues. CDR1 and CDR2 from the germline V gene are SGHRS and YFSETQ. Comment on this clone: Its antigen is currently unknown. One end of the junction fails to match germline, which may point to a read error.

Assay: immunoSEQ multiplex PCR; the TCRdb copy retains only in-frame clones and omits some. The table lists roughly 260,000 clones, roughly 89% of them singletons. The chain joins TRBV5-1 to TRBJ1-1; D is possibly TRBD1 (5 bases). The TCR originated in a woman between 18 and 30 years old in good health and CMV-seronegative. Material: PBMCs. CDR3 protein: CASSDSGTEAFF. In DNA, the CDR3 is TGTGCCAGCAGCGACAGTGGAACTGAAGCTTTCTTT.